This T cell receptor beta chain was documented in a study of graft-versus-host responses after intestinal transplantation. Study-level results: Association was observed between peak circulating GvH clone levels and early post-transplant HvG declines.

Using immunoSEQ multiplex PCR, the repertoire was profiled, and TCRdb retains in-frame clones only, with some absent. The data show about 9,700 clones, 30% to 35% seen once. This TCR derives from a human patient who was an organ donor for intestinal transplantation. The sample was alloreactive CD4+ T cells from a mixed lymphocyte reaction culture, taken before transplantation. Indicated subset: CFSE-low proliferating T cells sorted from approximately 6-day pre-transplant mixed lymphocyte reaction (GvH or HvG direction).

The CDR3: CASSRQGASQPQHF. CDR3 coding DNA: TGCGCCAGCAGTCGACAGGGGGCCAGTCAGCCCCAGCATTTT. The rearrangement joins TRBV4-1 to TRBJ1-5; 10 positions agree with TRBD1. Trimming removed 6 bases from V and 6 bases from J; junction bases left unmatched: 5. CDR3 length: 14 amino acids. CDR1 is MGHRA, CDR2 YSYEKL, per germline.